This T cell receptor (beta chain) was identified during a study of T cells after yellow fever vaccination. For the study at large: Each low-cell-number fraction was prepared by means of SMART-Seq v4 Ultra Low Input.

This CDR3 spans 14 amino acids. Germline V gene sequence: CDR1 SGHRS, CDR2 YFSETQ. Trimming took 3 bases from V and 1 from J, leaving 10 bases between them. About this clonotype: Its target is not known.

Regarding the study as a whole: The secondary response was weaker, and its peak arrived faster, on day 5 versus 15. FACS-sorted repertoires could harbor abundant contaminating bulk-population clonotypes. Most clones from primary vaccination were detected again post-booster (roughly 95% CD4, 70% to 90% CD8).

TCRdb fed the 5' RACE reads into MiXCR, producing one record per CDR3 protein. The sample consists of 170,000 or so distinct CDR3 sequences, roughly 6.2% of them appearing once. The chain recombines TRBV5-1 with TRBJ2-5; the D gene is possibly TRBD1 (7 bases). The sample in question was CD4+ T cells sorted from PBMCs, obtained on the day of the first yellow fever vaccination. This TCR was recovered from a man aged 18 to 35 who received the YFV17D yellow fever vaccine. For the CDR3, the DNA is TGCGCCAGCAGCTCAGGGGGGATCCAAGAGACCCAGTACTTC. Translation: CASSSGGIQETQYF. Variable domain in full (rest from reference TRBV5-1 and TRBJ2-5): KAGVTQTPRYLIKTRGQQVTLSCSPISGHRSVSWYQQTPGQGLQFLFEYFSETQRNKGNFPGRFSGRQFSNSRSEMNVSTLELGDSALYLCASSSGGIQETQYFGPGTRLLVL.